The 20 T cell receptor beta chains listed next were all sequenced from one sample in a study of blood T cell repertoires in COVID-19. Profiled with immunoSEQ multiplex PCR; TCRdb holds only in-frame clones, not every one. The table has over 30,000 clones, roughly nine tenths seen once; the top ten hold around 10%. Specimen: peripheral blood. These receptors were collected from a man aged 65 to 79 with acute or convalescent COVID-19.

This chain joins TRBV5-6 and TRBJ1-5; 8 bases map to TRBD1. This CDR3 comprises 14 residues. After removal of 4 bases from V and 5 bases from J, the junction contained 5 bases not matched to a gene. From germline, CDR1 is SGHDT and CDR2 YYEEEE. The CDR3 DNA follows: TGTGCCAGCAGCCGGACAGGGATAGATCAGCCCCAGCATTTT. Translating gives CASSRTGIDQPQHF.

V usage is TRBV7-7 and J usage is TRBJ2-5, with unresolved D. V was clipped by 4 bases and J by 5 bases, with 11 bases between them. This CDR3 is 13 amino acids long. Germline V lookup: CDR1 SSHAT, CDR2 FNYEAQ (reference sequence). The CDR3 spells CASSSGYRETQYF. The CDR3 nucleotides are TGTGCCAGCAGCTCAGGCTATCGGGAGACCCAGTACTTC. Full variable domain (remainder filled in from reference TRBV7-7 and TRBJ2-5): GAGVSQSPRYKVTKRGQDVTLRCDPISSHATLYWYQQALGQGPEFLTYFNYEAQPDKSGLPSDRFSAERPEGSISTLTIQRTEQRDSAMYRCASSSGYRETQYFGPGTRLLVL.

The chain recombines TRBV5-1 with TRBJ1-5; D gene uncertain. Per germline, CDR1 SGHRS and CDR2 YFSETQ. This CDR3 contains 13 residues. V lost 4 bases and J lost 2, with 7 bases in between. The CDR3: CASSREGNQPQHF. DNA for the CDR3: TGCGCCAGCAGCCGAGAGGGCAATCAGCCCCAGCATTTT.

The genes are TRBV6-5 and TRBJ2-2; the match to TRBD2 covers 8 bases. V trimming: 8 bases; J trimming: 2 bases; junction bases outside the gene matches: 7. Germline lookup yields CDR1 MNHEY and CDR2 SVGAGI. CDR3 length: 15 residues. CDR3 bases: TGTGCCAGCCTCACGGGGGGGATTAACACCGGGGAGCTGTTTTTT. The encoded protein is CASLTGGINTGELFF.

The CDR3 DNA reads as TGTGCCAGCAGCTTACTACAGCCAGCCGCGAATTCACCCCTCCACTTT. Residues: CASSLLQPAANSPLHF. The chain is built from TRBV7-3 and TRBJ1-6; D remains ambiguous. With 2 bases removed from V and 7 bases from J, the gap between germline ends came to 15 bases. The germline V gene encodes CDR1 SGHTA and CDR2 FQGTGA. The CDR3 runs to 16 residues.

The rearrangement links TRBV20-1 to TRBJ1-2; 10 bases match TRBD1. The CDR3 is made up of 14 amino acids. V gave up 6 bases and J gave up 4 bases; unmatched junction bases: 8. Germline CDR1 DFQATT, CDR2 SNEGSKA (reference sequence). The CDR3 DNA reads as TGCAGTGCCAGTGGACAGGGGGTCGGCTATGGCTACACCTTC. This codes for CSASGQGVGYGYTF.

V and J are TRBV4-2 and TRBJ2-3, with 8 bases matching TRBD2. V shed 8 bases, J shed 0 bases, and the junction held 4 bases outside the gene matches. The CDR3 has 14 amino acids. CDR1 is LGHNA and CDR2 is YNFKEQ in the germline V gene. CDR3 sequence: CASAGGGSTDTQYF. The CDR3 region has the DNA TGTGCCAGCGCCGGCGGGGGGAGCACAGATACGCAGTATTTT.

The chain carries TRBV12-3 or TRBV12-4 and TRBJ2-7, with D tentatively TRBD1 (5 bases). CDR3 length: 13 amino acids. V lost 3 bases and J lost 1, with 7 bases in between. CDR3 residues: CASSFQGSYEQYF. For the CDR3, the DNA is TGTGCCAGCAGTTTTCAGGGTTCCTACGAGCAGTACTTC.

The chain has TRBV7-2 and TRBJ2-4, with 12 bases identical to TRBD2. J lost 6 bases, V lost 6 bases, and 3 bases had no gene match. The germline CDR1 and CDR2 sequences are SGHTA and FQGNSA. This CDR3 has 14 residues. This CDR3 is CASRPTSGGNIQYF. The CDR3 DNA is TGTGCCAGCAGGCCGACTAGCGGGGGAAACATTCAGTACTTC.

The genes are TRBV5-1 and TRBJ1-1; D is unresolved. The CDR3 length is 14 residues. In germline, CDR1 is SGHRS, CDR2 YFSETQ. V lost 0 bases, J lost 0 bases, and 6 bases lay in between. For the CDR3, the DNA is TGCGCCAGCAGCTTGGGTTCAGTGAACACTGAAGCTTTCTTT. Translated, it gives CASSLGSVNTEAFF.

This chain uses TRBV15 with TRBJ1-1; a possible D gene is TRBD1 (6 bases). Trimming removed 1 base at V and 4 bases at J, with 16 bases between. Looked up from germline, CDR1 is LNHNV and CDR2 is YYDKDF (reference sequence). This CDR3 has 16 residues. The CDR3 region has the DNA TGTGCCACCAGCAGAGGAAAGGGCGAGGGGGTCACTGAAGCTTTCTTT. Amino acid sequence: CATSRGKGEGVTEAFF.

In this sample, this clone turned up a few times. The chain is built from TRBV27 and TRBJ2-1; TRBD2 is a possible D gene (6 bases). The CDR3 loop spans 19 amino acids. CDR1 and CDR2 from the germline V gene are MNHEY and SMNVEV (reference sequence). Trimming took off 1 base at V and 2 bases at J, with 21 bases between the two ends. CDR3 protein: CASSLLPPSTAGPYNEQFF. For the CDR3, the DNA is TGTGCCAGCAGTTTATTACCCCCCTCAACAGCGGGCCCCTACAATGAGCAGTTCTTC.

This clone is a singleton in its sample. The chain recombines TRBV15 with TRBJ1-1, with 8 bases that match TRBD1. Germline loops: CDR1 LNHNV, CDR2 YYDKDF (reference sequence). The trim removed 3 bases at V and 0 bases at J, leaving 3 bases unmatched. This CDR3 spans 15 amino acids. The CDR3 here is CATSSPTGVNTEAFF. The CDR3 DNA is TGTGCCACCAGCAGCCCGACAGGGGTGAACACTGAAGCTTTCTTT.

CDR3 DNA sequence: TGTGCCAGTAGTACCCAGGGGGCGCACGAGCAGTTCTTC. Its protein product is CASSTQGAHEQFF. The chain carries TRBV19 and TRBJ2-1; 8 bases match TRBD1. The CDR3 is made up of 13 amino acids. J was trimmed by 10 bases and V by 4 bases; bases with no gene match: 6. Looked up from germline, CDR1 is LNHDA and CDR2 is SQIVND (reference sequence).

This clone is termed medium-sized. The chain links TRBV7-9 to TRBJ1-5, with unresolved D. Germline V gene data show CDR1 as SEHNR and CDR2 as FQNEAQ (reference sequence). Trimming shortened V by 1 base and J by 0 bases, and 4 bases separated the two germline ends. CDR3 size: 14 residues. In DNA, the CDR3 is TGTGCCAGCAGCTTAGGCGATAGCAATCAGCCCCAGCATTTT. Its translation: CASSLGDSNQPQHF.

V gene TRBV6-2 or TRBV6-3 combines with J gene TRBJ1-2, with 7 bases aligning to TRBD1. From germline, CDR1 is MNHEY and CDR2 SVGEGT. The CDR3 covers 14 residues. V shed 2 bases and J 4 bases; nucleotides not matched to a gene: 4. The DNA for the CDR3 is TGTGCCAGCAGTTACGAGGGGGCCCTCTATGGCTACACCTTC. It translates to CASSYEGALYGYTF.

The V gene is TRBV5-4, the J gene TRBJ2-1; 7 bases map to TRBD1. Germline V gene lookup returns CDR1 SGHNT and CDR2 YYREEE (reference sequence). Losses at the gene ends were 0 bases for V and 0 bases for J; bases not matched to a gene: 0. This CDR3 spans 15 amino acids. In DNA, the CDR3 is TGTGCCAGCAGCTTGGGACAGGGCTCCTACAATGAGCAGTTCTTC. This codes for CASSLGQGSYNEQFF.

This chain joins TRBV19 and TRBJ2-7, with TRBD2 matching 10 bases. The V and J ends lost 6 bases and 6 bases, in that order; junction bases with no gene match: 5. Germline CDR1 and CDR2: LNHDA and SQIVND (reference sequence). The CDR3 is 13 amino acids. In DNA form, the CDR3 reads TGTGCCAGTAGAGCGGGAGGGAACGGCGAGCAGTACTTC. Translated, it gives CASRAGGNGEQYF.

The rearrangement links TRBV5-5 to TRBJ1-2, with a tentative D call TRBD1 (6 bases). The CDR3 extends over 14 amino acids. The V end was cut by 4 bases, the J end by 6 bases, with 16 bases between. Germline V lookup: CDR1 SGHKS, CDR2 YYEKEE (reference sequence). CDR3 amino acids: CASSPPDSMDGYTF. Written as DNA, the CDR3 is TGTGCCAGCAGCCCCCCGGACAGCATGGATGGCTACACCTTC.

The V and J genes are TRBV7-2 and TRBJ1-1; 8 bases are a match to TRBD1. The CDR3 contains 14 residues. With V trimmed by 5 bases and J by 5 bases, 7 bases remained unmatched. Per the germline V gene, CDR1 is SGHTA and CDR2 is FQGNSA. The CDR3 loop reads CASSKQGGRTEAFF. In DNA form, the CDR3 reads TGTGCCAGCAGCAAACAGGGGGGTAGGACTGAAGCTTTCTTT.